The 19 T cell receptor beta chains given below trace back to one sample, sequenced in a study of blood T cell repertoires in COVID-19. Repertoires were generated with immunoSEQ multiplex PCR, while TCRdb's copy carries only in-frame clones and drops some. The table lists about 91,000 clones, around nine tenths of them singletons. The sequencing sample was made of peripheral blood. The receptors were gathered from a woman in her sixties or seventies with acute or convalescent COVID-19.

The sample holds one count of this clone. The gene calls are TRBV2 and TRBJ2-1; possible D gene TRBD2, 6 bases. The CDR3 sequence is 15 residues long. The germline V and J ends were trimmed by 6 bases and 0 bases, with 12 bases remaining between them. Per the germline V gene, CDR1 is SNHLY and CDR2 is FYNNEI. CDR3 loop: CASREAGGSYNEQFF. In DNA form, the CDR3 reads TGTGCCAGCAGAGAGGCCGGGGGCTCCTACAATGAGCAGTTCTTC.

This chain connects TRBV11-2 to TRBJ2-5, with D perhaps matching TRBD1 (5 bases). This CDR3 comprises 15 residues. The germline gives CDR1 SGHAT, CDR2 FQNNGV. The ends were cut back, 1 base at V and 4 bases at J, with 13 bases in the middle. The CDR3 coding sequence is TGTGCCAGCAGCTTAGGAGGACAACGGCGAGAGACCCAGTACTTC. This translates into CASSLGGQRRETQYF.

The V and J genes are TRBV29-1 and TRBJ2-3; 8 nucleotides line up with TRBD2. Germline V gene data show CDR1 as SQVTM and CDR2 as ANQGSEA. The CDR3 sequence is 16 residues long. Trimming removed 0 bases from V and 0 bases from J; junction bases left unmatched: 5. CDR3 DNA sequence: TGCAGCGTTGAAGACTGGCCTAGCGGGAGCACAGATACGCAGTATTTT. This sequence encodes CSVEDWPSGSTDTQYF.

CDR3 protein: CASSLVGRGGLSEQYF. Written as DNA, the CDR3 is TGCGCCAGCAGCTTGGTTGGTCGGGGGGGCCTCTCCGAGCAGTACTTC. This rearrangement joins TRBV5-1 to TRBJ2-7; 8 bases match TRBD2. V lost 0 bases to trimming and J lost 6 bases; unmatched junction nucleotides: 11. This CDR3 has 16 residues. CDR1 is SGHRS, CDR2 YFSETQ, per germline.

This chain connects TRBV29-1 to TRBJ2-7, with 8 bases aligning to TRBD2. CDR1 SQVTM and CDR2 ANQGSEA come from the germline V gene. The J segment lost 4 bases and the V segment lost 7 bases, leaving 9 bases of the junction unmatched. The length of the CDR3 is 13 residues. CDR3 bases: TGCAGCGCCAGCGGGGGATCAGATTACGAGCAGTACTTC. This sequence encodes CSASGGSDYEQYF.

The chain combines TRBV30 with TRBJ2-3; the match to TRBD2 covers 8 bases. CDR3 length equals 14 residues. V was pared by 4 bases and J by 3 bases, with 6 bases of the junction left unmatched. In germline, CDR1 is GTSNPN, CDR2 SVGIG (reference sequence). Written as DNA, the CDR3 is TGTGCCTGGACTAGAGCGGGAGTTACAGATACGCAGTATTTT. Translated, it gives CAWTRAGVTDTQYF.

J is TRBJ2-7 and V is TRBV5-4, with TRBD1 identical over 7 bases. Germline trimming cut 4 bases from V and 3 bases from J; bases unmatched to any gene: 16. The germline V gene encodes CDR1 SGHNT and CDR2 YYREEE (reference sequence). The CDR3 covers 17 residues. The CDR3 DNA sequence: TGTGCCAGCAGCCATCCCGTTTATGAGGCAGGGGGCTACGAGCAGTACTTC. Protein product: CASSHPVYEAGGYEQYF.

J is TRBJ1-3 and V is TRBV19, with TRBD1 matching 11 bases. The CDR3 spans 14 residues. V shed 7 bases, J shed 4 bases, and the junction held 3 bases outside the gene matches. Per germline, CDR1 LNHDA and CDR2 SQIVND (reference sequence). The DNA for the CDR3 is TGTGCCAGTACGGACAGGGGGCGCGGAAACACCATATATTTT. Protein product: CASTDRGRGNTIYF. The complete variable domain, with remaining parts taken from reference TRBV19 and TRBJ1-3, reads DGGITQSPKYLFRKEGQNVTLSCEQNLNHDAMYWYRQDPGQGLRLIYYSQIVNDFQKGDIAEGYSVSREKKESFPLTVTSAQKNPTAFYLCASTDRGRGNTIYFGEGSWLTVV.

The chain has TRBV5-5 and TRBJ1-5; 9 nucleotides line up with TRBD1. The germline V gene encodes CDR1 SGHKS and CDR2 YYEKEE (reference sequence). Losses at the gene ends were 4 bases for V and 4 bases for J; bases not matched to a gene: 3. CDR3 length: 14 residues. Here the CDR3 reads CASSPDRGNQPQHF. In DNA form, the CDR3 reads TGTGCCAGCAGCCCGGACAGGGGTAATCAGCCCCAGCATTTT.

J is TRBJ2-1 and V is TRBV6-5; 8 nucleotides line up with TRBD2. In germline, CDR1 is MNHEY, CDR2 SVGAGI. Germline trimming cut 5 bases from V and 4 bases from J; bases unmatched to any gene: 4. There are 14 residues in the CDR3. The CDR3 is CASSRAGGYNEQFF. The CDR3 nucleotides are TGTGCCAGCAGTCGGGCGGGGGGTTACAATGAGCAGTTCTTC.

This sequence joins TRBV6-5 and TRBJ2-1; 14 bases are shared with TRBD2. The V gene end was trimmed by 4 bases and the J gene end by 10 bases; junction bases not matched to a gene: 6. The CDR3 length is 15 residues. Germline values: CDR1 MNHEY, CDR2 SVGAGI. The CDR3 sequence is CASSSRGLAGGEQFF. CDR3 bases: TGTGCCAGCAGTTCTCGAGGACTAGCGGGGGGCGAGCAGTTCTTC.

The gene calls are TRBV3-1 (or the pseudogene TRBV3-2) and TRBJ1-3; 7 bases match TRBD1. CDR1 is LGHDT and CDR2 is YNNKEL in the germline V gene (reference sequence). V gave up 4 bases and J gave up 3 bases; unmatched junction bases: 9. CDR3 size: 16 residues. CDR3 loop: CASSRISGGNGNTIYF. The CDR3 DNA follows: TGTGCCAGCAGCCGAATCTCAGGGGGGAATGGAAACACCATATATTTT.

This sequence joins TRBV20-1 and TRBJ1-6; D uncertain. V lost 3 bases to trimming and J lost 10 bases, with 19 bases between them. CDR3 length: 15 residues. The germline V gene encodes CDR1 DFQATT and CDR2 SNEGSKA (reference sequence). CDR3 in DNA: TGCAGTGCTAGTCCCAATAGGAGGGATTCATCACCCCTCCACTTT. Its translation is CSASPNRRDSSPLHF.

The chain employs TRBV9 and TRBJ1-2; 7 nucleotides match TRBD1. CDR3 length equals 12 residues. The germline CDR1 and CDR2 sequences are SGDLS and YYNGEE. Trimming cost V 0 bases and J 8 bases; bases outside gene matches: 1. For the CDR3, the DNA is TGTGCCAGCAGCGTAGTAGGGGGCGGCTACACCTTC. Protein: CASSVVGGGYTF.

CDR3 nucleotide sequence: TGTGCCAGCAGTTCCCGGGACAGGGAGGGAGATGGCTACACCTTC. This gives the protein CASSSRDREGDGYTF. This chain uses TRBV6-6 with TRBJ1-2; TRBD1 aligns across 9 bases. J lost 6 bases, V lost 4 bases, and 9 bases had no gene match. The germline V gene has CDR1 MNHNY and CDR2 SVGAGI (reference sequence). This CDR3 comprises 15 residues.

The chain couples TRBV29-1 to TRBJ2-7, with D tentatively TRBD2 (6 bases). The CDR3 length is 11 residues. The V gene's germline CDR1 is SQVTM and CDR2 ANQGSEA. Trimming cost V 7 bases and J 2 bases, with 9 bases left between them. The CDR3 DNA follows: TGCAGCGCTAGCGTTGCCTACGAGCAGTACTTC. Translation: CSASVAYEQYF.

This CDR3 reads CASSLARQVYGYTF. CDR3 in DNA: TGTGCCAGCAGCTTAGCTCGCCAGGTCTATGGCTACACCTTC. This chain links TRBV11-2 with TRBJ1-2; no definite D call. Germline V CDR1 and CDR2: SGHAT, FQNNGV. The CDR3 totals 14 residues. V shed 1 base and J shed 4 bases, with 10 bases lying between them.

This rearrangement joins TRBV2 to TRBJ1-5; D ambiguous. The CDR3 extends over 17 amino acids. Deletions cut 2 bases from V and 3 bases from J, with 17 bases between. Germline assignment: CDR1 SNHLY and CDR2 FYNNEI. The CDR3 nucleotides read TGTGCCAGCAGTGAACGGCGGGGTTCAGAGGACAATCAGCCCCAGCATTTT. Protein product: CASSERRGSEDNQPQHF.

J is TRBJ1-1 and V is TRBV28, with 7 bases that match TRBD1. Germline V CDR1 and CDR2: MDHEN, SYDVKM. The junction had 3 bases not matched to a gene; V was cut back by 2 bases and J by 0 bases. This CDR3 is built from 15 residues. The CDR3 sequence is CASSLPGTVNTEAFF. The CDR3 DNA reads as TGTGCCAGCAGTTTACCGGGGACAGTGAACACTGAAGCTTTCTTT.